These T cell receptor beta chains were read from a single sample in a study of T cell repertoires in cytomegalovirus infection. The antigens these receptors bind are not known. TCRdb analysed the reads with MiXCR anew, one entry per CDR3 protein. The sample contains 69,000 or so distinct CDR3 sequences, 25% to 30% of which appear only once. Specimen: CD8+ T cells from cultured PBMCs, collected from culture after CMV antigen stimulation. Receptors originate from a human donor in good health (CMV status not recorded). Some clones in this sample may be carry-over from other donors' samples. Both conserved end residues are part of each CDR3. D genes are given only for firm matches. Expanded clones are given a class, and other clones once, few, many or no size at all.

D,length,J,size,V,DNA,CDR3
TRBD1,15,TRBJ1-2,few,TRBV19,TGTGCCAGTAATACGGGACAGACTAACGGTTATGGCTACACCTTC,CASNTGQTNGYGYTF
-,15,TRBJ2-7,-,TRBV6-6,TGTGCCAGCAGGACATGGACAGATTCCTCCTACGAGCAGTACTTC,CASRTWTDSSYEQYF
-,15,TRBJ2-3,-,TRBV20-1,TGCAGTGCTAGTCAAAGCGTGAGGTTCGGCGATACGCAGTATTTT,CSASQSVRFGDTQYF
TRBD2,12,TRBJ2-7,-,TRBV2,TGTGCCAGTAGTGGACTAGCCTACGAGCAGTACTTC,CASSGLAYEQYF
-,13,TRBJ1-1,-,TRBV6-5,TGTGCCAGCAGTTACACTTTTGTAACTGAAGCTTTCTTT,CASSYTFVTEAFF
-,16,TRBJ2-3,-,TRBV20-1,TGCAGTGCTAGTTTACTAGGGCAAACTAGCACAGATACGCAGTATTTT,CSASLLGQTSTDTQYF
TRBD1,16,TRBJ2-2,-,TRBV19,TGTGCAAGTACCCCGGACAGGGGTGCGAACACCGGGGAGCTGTTTTTT,CASTPDRGANTGELFF
-,14,TRBJ2-2,many,TRBV7-3,TGTGCCAGCAGCCCGGGACAAAACACCGGGGAGCTGTTTTTT,CASSPGQNTGELFF
-,13,TRBJ1-1,-,TRBV6-2/TRBV6-3,TGTGCCAGCAGTTACGGACTTACCGGTGAAGCTTTCTTT,CASSYGLTGEAFF
-,13,TRBJ2-7,once,TRBV9,TGTGCCAGCAGCCCGAGGGGGGCCTACGAGCAGTACTTC,CASSPRGAYEQYF
TRBD2,15,TRBJ2-1,once,TRBV6-8,TGTGCCAGCAGCCTGCGGGGGGGTTATGACAATGAGCAGTTCTTC,CASSLRGGYDNEQFF
-,15,TRBJ1-2,many,TRBV6-1,TGTGCCAGCAGTGCTGCGATGACGGGAAACTATGGCTACACCTTC,CASSAAMTGNYGYTF
-,12,TRBJ2-3,many,TRBV7-8,TGTGCCAGCAGCCCAAGCACAGATACGCAGTATTTT,CASSPSTDTQYF
-,14,TRBJ2-7,-,TRBV15,TGTGCCACCAGCATCGACTGGAACTCCTACGAGCAGTACTTC,CATSIDWNSYEQYF
-,14,TRBJ1-4,-,TRBV12-3/TRBV12-4,TGTGCCAGCAAGGACCGGGCAAGTAATGAAAAACTGTTTTTT,CASKDRASNEKLFF
-,16,TRBJ2-3,many,TRBV7-2,TGTGCCAGCAGCTTACCCCCTGCAACTAGCACAGATACGCAGTATTTT,CASSLPPATSTDTQYF
-,13,TRBJ1-2,-,TRBV28,TGTGCCAGCAGCAAGGGACTGATCTATGGCTACACCTTC,CASSKGLIYGYTF
TRBD1,16,TRBJ2-1,-,TRBV4-2,TGTGCCAGCAGCCAAGAGACAGGGCAGGGGTACAATGAGCAGTTCTTC,CASSQETGQGYNEQFF
-,14,TRBJ1-2,-,TRBV7-9,TGTGCCAGCAGCCCCCAAGGACTCTCCTATGGCTACACCTTC,CASSPQGLSYGYTF
TRBD2,17,TRBJ2-4,few,TRBV9,TGTGCCAGCAGCGTAGCGATCGGGACTAGTTCGGGAAACATTCAGTACTTC,CASSVAIGTSSGNIQYF
-,15,TRBJ1-4,many,TRBV7-2,TGTGCCAGCAGCCTCTCGACGGGCCTTAATGAAAAACTGTTTTTT,CASSLSTGLNEKLFF
-,14,TRBJ1-5,-,TRBV7-9,TGTGCCAGCAGCTTGTCCTTGAGCAATCAGCCCCAGCATTTT,CASSLSLSNQPQHF
-,15,TRBJ2-1,few,TRBV7-2,TGTGCCAGCAGCTTAGCTTTAGGCTACTACAATGAGCAGTTCTTC,CASSLALGYYNEQFF
TRBD1,16,TRBJ1-2,-,TRBV5-1,TGCGCCAGCAGCTTGGCCGTCGGACAGGAGATCTATGGCTACACCTTC,CASSLAVGQEIYGYTF
TRBD2,13,TRBJ2-1,few,TRBV27,TGTGCCAGCAGTTTGTCTAGCGGCAATGAGCAGTTCTTC,CASSLSSGNEQFF
-,13,TRBJ1-1,-,TRBV19,TGTGCCAGTAGTATGCAGGGAGACACTGAAGCTTTCTTT,CASSMQGDTEAFF
-,13,TRBJ1-1,few,TRBV27,TGTGCCAGCAGTGGGACTGTGAACACTGAAGCTTTCTTT,CASSGTVNTEAFF
TRBD2,17,TRBJ2-5,-,TRBV7-9,TGTGCCAGCAGCTTTCCCGGAGGCGGGGGGGCGGGATTGACCCAGTACTTC,CASSFPGGGGAGLTQYF
TRBD2,13,TRBJ2-2,few,TRBV11-2,TGTGCCAGCAGCCGGGCGGGAGCCGGGGAGCTGTTTTTT,CASSRAGAGELFF
TRBD1,21,TRBJ2-7,-,TRBV10-3,TGTGCCATCAGTGGGCCGCGGACAGGGGGAAGGCTAGCGGGCCGCTCCTACGAGCAGTACTTC,CAISGPRTGGRLAGRSYEQYF
-,14,TRBJ2-7,many,TRBV29-1,TGCAGCGTTGTAGTTCAGGGGGGTTTCTACGAGCAGTACTTC,CSVVVQGGFYEQYF
-,16,TRBJ2-6,few,TRBV30,TGTGCCTGGAGTGTAAATCGGAACCCTGGGGCCAACGTCCTGACTTTC,CAWSVNRNPGANVLTF
TRBD1,16,TRBJ1-4,few,TRBV7-3,TGTGCCAGCAGCTTACCGGGGACAGGGGTTGAGGAAAAACTGTTTTTT,CASSLPGTGVEEKLFF
TRBD1,21,TRBJ1-1,many,TRBV7-6,TGTGCCAGCAGCCTGAGGGGGTCGATCCGGGACAGGGGGAACGAGGGGACTGAAGCTTTCTTT,CASSLRGSIRDRGNEGTEAFF
-,13,TRBJ2-1,few,TRBV29-1,TGCAGCGTGGTGCCGGTCGACACCAATGAGCAGTTCTTC,CSVVPVDTNEQFF
-,16,TRBJ1-4,-,TRBV4-1,TGCGCCAGCAGCCAAGATCGGGTTGGCAGCTCCGAAAAACTGTTTTTT,CASSQDRVGSSEKLFF
-,17,TRBJ2-3,-,TRBV7-9,TGTGCCAGCAGCTTCACGGGAGAAAGAATTAGCACAGATACGCAGTATTTT,CASSFTGERISTDTQYF
-,15,TRBJ1-5,few,TRBV7-9,TGTGCCAGCAGCCCCAGGGGAGGCGGCAATCAGCCCCAGCATTTT,CASSPRGGGNQPQHF
TRBD1,14,TRBJ2-2,-,TRBV11-2,TGTGCCAGCAGCGGACAGGGGGCCACCGGGGAGCTGTTTTTT,CASSGQGATGELFF
-,14,TRBJ2-1,many,TRBV7-2,TGTGCCAGCAGCTTAGATGGCCCCCTCGATGAGCAGTTCTTC,CASSLDGPLDEQFF
-,19,TRBJ2-3,few,TRBV7-9,TGTGCCAGCAGCTCAAGGGGTTCCGATCTAGCGCCTAACACAGATACGCAGTATTTT,CASSSRGSDLAPNTDTQYF
TRBD1,17,TRBJ2-2,-,TRBV11-3,TGTGCCAGCAGCTACGGGACAGGGGGCCCGAACACCGGGGAGCTGTTTTTT,CASSYGTGGPNTGELFF
TRBD1,15,TRBJ2-1,-,TRBV7-6,TGTGCCAGCAGCTTGGGGACAGCAACCTACAATGAGCAGTTCTTC,CASSLGTATYNEQFF
-,16,TRBJ2-5,few,TRBV15,TGTGCCACCAGCAGAGACGTGGGTGAGATCCAAGAGACCCAGTACTTC,CATSRDVGEIQETQYF
-,17,TRBJ2-5,-,TRBV28,TGTGCCAGCAGTTTAGGATCTAGTTATCGGTCCGGAGAGACCCAGTACTTC,CASSLGSSYRSGETQYF